This T cell receptor (beta chain) came from a study of T cells expressing NK-cell markers. Study overall: Source material for TCR beta repertoires consisted of sorted CD3+CD56+NKG2C+, CD3+CD56+NKG2C- and CD3+CD56-NKG2C+ T cells. In the group of eight sequenced donors, seven were HCMV-seropositive and one was seronegative.

CDR1 is SGHRS, CDR2 YFSETQ, per germline. This CDR3 contains 15 residues. 5'RACE template switching with UMIs produced the TCR beta cDNA. TCRdb reworked the 5' RACE reads into one entry per CDR3 protein, no DNA. This sample's table has about 260,000 distinct CDR3 sequences. The genes are TRBV5-1 and TRBJ1-2; TCRdb reports TRBD1, a call that lacks DNA to check it against. Sequencing used blood T cells: a sorted CD56 or NKG2C T cell subset, CD4+ or CD8+ T cells, or bulk PBMC T cells (not recorded which). The TCR sequence derives from a woman aged 18 to 75 in good health. The CDR3 spells CASSLEPDSLYGYTF.